One T cell receptor beta chain is described in this entry. Its antigen is undetermined. All patients experienced relapse after autologous stem cell transplantation, and brentuximab vedotin exposure was variable. Germline trimming cut 2 bases from V and 5 bases from J; bases unmatched to any gene: 5. This CDR3 spans 14 amino acids. Germline V gives CDR1 MGHRA, CDR2 YSYEKL. These data are taken from a study of PD-1 blockade in classical Hodgkin lymphoma. Findings and limits, study-wide: Lower baseline TCR diversity marked trial partial responders and progressors. Compared with healthy donors, newly diagnosed patients reportedly showed lower baseline TCR diversity.

The protocol was immunoSEQ multiplex PCR, while the TCRdb copy is restricted to in-frame clones and leaves out a portion. The profile covers roughly 70,000 clones, with 71% appearing a single time and approximately 9.9% taken by the ten largest. The sequence came from a human donor with classical Hodgkin lymphoma. This material consisted of peripheral blood mononuclear cells (PBMCs), taken before the second cycle of nivolumab. This sequence joins TRBV4-1 and TRBJ2-5, with 7 bases identical to TRBD1. The CDR3 region has the DNA TGCGCCAGCAGCCAATCCGGGACAGAGGAGACCCAGTACTTC. It specifies CASSQSGTEETQYF.